This is a list of T cell receptor beta chains from one sample in a study of tumor-infiltrating lymphocytes in primary liver carcinoma. MiXCR, run by TCRdb on the multiplex PCR reads, gives a single entry per CDR3 protein. The table lists about 330,000 distinct CDR3 sequences, roughly two thirds of them singletons. Specimen: peripheral blood. These receptors all come from a man aged 40-50 years with primary liver carcinoma and hepatitis B virus infection. The CDR3 runs from the conserved cysteine through the conserved F or W. The D gene is left open where the match is weak. Size tells how often a clone was seen (once, few, many) or the class of an expanded clone, and some rows leave it out.

j_call: TRBJ1-4; d_call: TRBD1; clone_size: NA; v_call: TRBV11-2; cdr3_aa: CASSLGYRGQEKRFF; cdr3_nt: TGTGCCAGCAGCTTAGGGTACAGGGGGCAAGAAAAACGGTTTTTT
j_call: TRBJ2-1; d_call: TRBD1; clone_size: NA; v_call: TRBV29-1; cdr3_aa: CSASPAGQVGEQSF; cdr3_nt: TGCAGCGCATCCCCCGCGGGACAGGTAGGTGAGCAGTCCTTC
j_call: TRBJ1-6; d_call: NA; clone_size: few; v_call: TRBV10-3; cdr3_aa: CAISESDGGRNSPLHF; cdr3_nt: TGTGCCATCAGTGAGTCCGACGGGGGAAGGAATTCACCCCTCCACTTT
j_call: TRBJ2-1; d_call: NA; clone_size: NA; v_call: TRBV11-1; cdr3_aa: CANSLSIELGEQFF; cdr3_nt: TGTGCCAACAGCTTAAGCATTGAGCTGGGTGAGCAGTTCTTC
j_call: TRBJ1-2; d_call: TRBD1; clone_size: many; v_call: TRBV12-3/TRBV12-4; cdr3_aa: CASSTGQGRCTF; cdr3_nt: TGTGCCAGCAGTACCGGACAGGGGAGGTGCACCTTC
j_call: TRBJ2-1; d_call: TRBD2; clone_size: NA; v_call: TRBV6-1; cdr3_aa: CASATLAGGSNEQFF; cdr3_nt: TGTGCCAGCGCCACACTAGCGGGAGGGTCGAATGAGCAGTTCTTC
j_call: TRBJ2-7; d_call: NA; clone_size: few; v_call: TRBV28; cdr3_aa: CASRAAAYEQYF; cdr3_nt: TGTGCCAGCAGGGCCGCGGCCTACGAGCAGTACTTC
j_call: TRBJ1-1; d_call: NA; clone_size: NA; v_call: TRBV11-2; cdr3_aa: CASSLEPKINTEVFF; cdr3_nt: TGTGCCAGCAGCTTAGAACCGAAAATTAACACTGAAGTTTTCTTT
j_call: TRBJ1-5; d_call: NA; clone_size: NA; v_call: TRBV6-6; cdr3_aa: CATSGPQGYSNQPQHF; cdr3_nt: TGTGCCACCAGTGGACCCCAGGGGTATAGCAATCAGCCCCAGCATTTT
j_call: TRBJ2-1; d_call: NA; clone_size: many; v_call: TRBV6-2/TRBV6-3; cdr3_aa: CASSYMAGYNEQFF; cdr3_nt: TGTGCCAGCAGTTATATGGCAGGTTACAATGAGCAGTTCTTC
j_call: TRBJ2-7; d_call: TRBD2; clone_size: many; v_call: TRBV11-2; cdr3_aa: CASSLNPAGGAYEQYF; cdr3_nt: TGTGCCAGCAGCTTAAACCCAGCGGGAGGAGCCTACGAGCAGTACTTC
j_call: TRBJ1-1; d_call: NA; clone_size: NA; v_call: TRBV10-3; cdr3_aa: CAISRDLHTEAFF; cdr3_nt: TGTGCCATCAGCAGGGACCTACACACTGAAGCTTTCTTT
j_call: TRBJ1-4; d_call: NA; clone_size: once; v_call: TRBV5-1; cdr3_aa: CASSKDRQDEKLFF; cdr3_nt: TGCGCCAGCAGCAAGGACAGACAAGATGAAAAACTGTTTTTT
j_call: TRBJ2-2; d_call: NA; clone_size: NA; v_call: TRBV29-1; cdr3_aa: CSIEDRDRVTGELFF; cdr3_nt: TGCAGCATTGAAGATCGGGATAGGGTCACCGGGGAGCTGTTTTTT
j_call: TRBJ2-7; d_call: NA; clone_size: few; v_call: TRBV12-3/TRBV12-4; cdr3_aa: CASTFLAYGSEQYF; cdr3_nt: TGTGCCAGCACCTTTCTAGCGTATGGCTCCGAGCAGTACTTC
j_call: TRBJ2-5; d_call: NA; clone_size: NA; v_call: TRBV7-8; cdr3_aa: CASSLPPRKTQYF; cdr3_nt: TGTGCCAGCAGCCTGCCTCCGCGGAAGACCCAGTACTTC
j_call: TRBJ2-1; d_call: NA; clone_size: NA; v_call: TRBV1; cdr3_aa: CTSSQEKPIYNEQFF; cdr3_nt: TGCACCAGCAGCCAAGAGAAGCCAATCTACAATGAGCAGTTCTTC
j_call: TRBJ2-7; d_call: NA; clone_size: many; v_call: TRBV29-1; cdr3_aa: CSVEFGDREQYF; cdr3_nt: TGCAGCGTTGAATTCGGAGATAGGGAGCAGTACTTC
j_call: TRBJ1-1; d_call: NA; clone_size: NA; v_call: TRBV12-5; cdr3_aa: CGSGFRGTEAFF; cdr3_nt: TGTGGCAGTGGTTTCAGGGGCACTGAAGCTTTCTTT
j_call: TRBJ2-3; d_call: NA; clone_size: many; v_call: TRBV12-3/TRBV12-4; cdr3_aa: CASGRGFSTDTQYF; cdr3_nt: TGTGCCAGCGGTAGGGGCTTTAGCACAGATACGCAGTATTTT
j_call: TRBJ2-3; d_call: NA; clone_size: many; v_call: TRBV4-3; cdr3_aa: CASSQGYSEITDTQYF; cdr3_nt: TGCGCCAGCAGCCAAGGCTATAGCGAAATCACAGATACGCAGTATTTT
j_call: TRBJ2-1; d_call: NA; clone_size: many; v_call: TRBV12-5; cdr3_aa: CASASAYPYNEQFF; cdr3_nt: TGTGCTAGTGCTAGCGCATACCCCTACAATGAGCAGTTCTTC
j_call: TRBJ2-7; d_call: NA; clone_size: NA; v_call: TRBV11-1; cdr3_aa: CASRSGSETYEQYF; cdr3_nt: TGTGCCAGCAGGTCTGGGTCAGAGACCTACGAGCAGTACTTC
j_call: TRBJ2-7; d_call: TRBD1; clone_size: NA; v_call: TRBV4-1; cdr3_aa: CASGQGRGTGGFYEQYF; cdr3_nt: TGCGCCAGCGGCCAGGGAAGAGGGACAGGTGGCTTCTACGAGCAGTACTTC
j_call: TRBJ1-2; d_call: NA; clone_size: NA; v_call: TRBV6-6; cdr3_aa: CASRQAYGYTF; cdr3_nt: TGTGCCAGCAGACAGGCCTATGGCTACACTTTC
j_call: TRBJ2-2; d_call: NA; clone_size: NA; v_call: TRBV5-1; cdr3_aa: CASSLLTASNTGELFF; cdr3_nt: TGCGCCAGCAGCTTGCTGACAGCATCGAACACCGGGGAGCTGTTTTTT
j_call: TRBJ2-6; d_call: NA; clone_size: NA; v_call: TRBV6-1; cdr3_aa: CASDPLTGLLSGADVLTF; cdr3_nt: TGTGCCAGCGACCCTTTAACAGGACTCCTCTCTGGGGCCGACGTCCTGACTTTC
j_call: TRBJ1-3; d_call: TRBD1; clone_size: NA; v_call: TRBV15; cdr3_aa: CAASRESRDRADTIYF; cdr3_nt: TGTGCCGCCAGCAGAGAATCCCGGGACAGGGCTGACACCATATATTTT
j_call: TRBJ2-4; d_call: NA; clone_size: many; v_call: TRBV6-5; cdr3_aa: CASSRLDSKNIQYF; cdr3_nt: TGTGCCAGCAGTAGACTAGACTCCAAAAACATTCAGTACTTC
j_call: TRBJ2-1; d_call: NA; clone_size: medium-sized; v_call: TRBV11-1; cdr3_aa: CASSGGANLNNEQFF; cdr3_nt: TGTGCCAGCAGCGGCGGGGCCAACCTAAACAATGAGCAGTTCTTC
j_call: TRBJ2-7; d_call: TRBD1; clone_size: few; v_call: TRBV30; cdr3_aa: CAWSVPGTGGGEQYF; cdr3_nt: TGTGCCTGGAGTGTACCCGGGACAGGGGGCGGCGAGCAGTACTTC
j_call: TRBJ2-3; d_call: TRBD2; clone_size: NA; v_call: TRBV11-2; cdr3_aa: CASSSGSFNALAVLTQYF; cdr3_nt: TGTGCCAGCAGCTCAGGTTCTTTTAATGCTCTAGCGGTCCTAACGCAGTATTTT
j_call: TRBJ2-3; d_call: TRBD2; clone_size: NA; v_call: TRBV4-2; cdr3_aa: CASSQDGTSDTDTQYF; cdr3_nt: TGTGCCAGCAGCCAAGATGGGACTAGTGACACAGATACGCAGTATTTT
j_call: TRBJ2-1; d_call: TRBD2; clone_size: NA; v_call: TRBV12-3/TRBV12-4; cdr3_aa: CASRKVASGTSYNEQFF; cdr3_nt: TGTGCCAGCAGGAAGGTGGCTAGCGGGACGTCCTACAATGAGCAGTTCTTC
j_call: TRBJ2-1; d_call: NA; clone_size: NA; v_call: TRBV19; cdr3_aa: CASSIQGEVGEQFF; cdr3_nt: TGTGCCAGTAGTATACAGGGCGAAGTGGGTGAGCAGTTCTTT
j_call: TRBJ1-6; d_call: TRBD1; clone_size: NA; v_call: TRBV6-6; cdr3_aa: CASSYGAGDSTVINSPLHF; cdr3_nt: TGTGCCAGCAGTTACGGTGCCGGGGACAGTACTGTTATTAATTCACCCCTCCACTTT
j_call: TRBJ2-2; d_call: NA; clone_size: NA; v_call: TRBV7-9; cdr3_aa: CASSRRRPNTGELFF; cdr3_nt: TGTGCCAGCAGCCGCAGAAGACCGAACACCGGGGAGCTGTTTTTT
j_call: TRBJ2-1; d_call: NA; clone_size: NA; v_call: TRBV7-9; cdr3_aa: CASNRANNGQFF; cdr3_nt: TGTGCCAGCAACCGGGCTAACAATGGGCAGTTCTTC
j_call: TRBJ2-3; d_call: NA; clone_size: NA; v_call: TRBV28; cdr3_aa: CASNTAGFFTDTQYF; cdr3_nt: TGTGCCAGCAATACGGCAGGGTTCTTCACAGATACGCAGTATTTT
j_call: TRBJ2-7; d_call: TRBD1; clone_size: NA; v_call: TRBV6-1; cdr3_aa: CASSVQGSYEQYF; cdr3_nt: TGTGCCAGCAGCGTACAGGGGTCCTACGAGCAGTACTTC
j_call: TRBJ2-5; d_call: TRBD1; clone_size: NA; v_call: TRBV6-1; cdr3_aa: CASRTGAVGETQYF; cdr3_nt: TGTGCCAGCAGGACAGGGGCGGTTGGGGAGACCCAGTACTTC
j_call: TRBJ2-7; d_call: NA; clone_size: once; v_call: TRBV5-6; cdr3_aa: CASSPGLETEYF; cdr3_nt: TGTGCCAGCAGCCCGGGCCTAGAGACGGAGTACTTC
j_call: TRBJ2-7; d_call: TRBD2; clone_size: many; v_call: TRBV6-6; cdr3_aa: CASRSSGRSYEQYF; cdr3_nt: TGTGCCAGCAGGTCTAGCGGGAGATCATACGAGCAGTACTTC
j_call: TRBJ2-1; d_call: NA; clone_size: NA; v_call: TRBV5-1; cdr3_aa: CASSWTVYSEQFF; cdr3_nt: TGCGCCAGCAGCTGGACAGTTTACAGTGAGCAGTTCTTC
j_call: TRBJ2-7; d_call: NA; clone_size: NA; v_call: TRBV11-2; cdr3_aa: CASSRSRSSYERYF; cdr3_nt: TGTGCCAGCAGTAGATCCCGAAGCTCCTACGAGCGGTACTTC
j_call: TRBJ2-7; d_call: NA; clone_size: NA; v_call: TRBV5-5; cdr3_aa: CSSTANWGDEQYF; cdr3_nt: TGTTCCAGCACGGCAAACTGGGGCGACGAGCAGTACTTC
j_call: TRBJ2-4; d_call: NA; clone_size: NA; v_call: TRBV5-4; cdr3_aa: CASSSTGKAKNIQYF; cdr3_nt: TGTGCCAGCAGTTCTACAGGGAAGGCCAAAAACATTCAGTACTTC
j_call: TRBJ2-5; d_call: NA; clone_size: NA; v_call: TRBV4-3; cdr3_aa: CASCQDLVPGKTQCF; cdr3_nt: TGCGCCAGCTGCCAAGATCTCGTACCGGGAAAGACCCAGTGCTTC
j_call: TRBJ1-6; d_call: NA; clone_size: NA; v_call: TRBV28; cdr3_aa: CASSPLFDSPLHF; cdr3_nt: TGTGCCAGCAGTCCCTTATTCGACTCACCCCTCCACTTT
j_call: TRBJ1-1; d_call: TRBD1; clone_size: NA; v_call: TRBV12-3/TRBV12-4; cdr3_aa: CTSILLGRGMNTEAFF; cdr3_nt: TGTACCAGCATTCTGTTGGGCAGGGGGATGAACACTGAAGCTTTCTTT